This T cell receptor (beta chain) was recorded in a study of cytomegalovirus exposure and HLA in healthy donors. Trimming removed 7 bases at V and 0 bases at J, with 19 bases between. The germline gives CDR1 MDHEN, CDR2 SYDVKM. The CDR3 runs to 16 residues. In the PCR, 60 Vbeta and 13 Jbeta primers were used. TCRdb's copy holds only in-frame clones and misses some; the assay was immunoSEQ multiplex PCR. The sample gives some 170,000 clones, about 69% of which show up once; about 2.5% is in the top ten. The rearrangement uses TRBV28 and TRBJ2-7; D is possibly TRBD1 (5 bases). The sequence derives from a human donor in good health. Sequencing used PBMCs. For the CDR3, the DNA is TGTGCCAGCACTCCCCCTGGGGCTCAAGGCTCCTACGAGCAGTACTTC. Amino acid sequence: CASTPPGAQGSYEQYF.